This TCR beta chain stems from a study of cytomegalovirus exposure and HLA in healthy donors. Study summary: Both the 120 validation repertoires and the roughly 700 first-cohort repertoires used the same platform, as reported by a later analysis.

The method was immunoSEQ multiplex PCR; TCRdb's version includes in-frame clones alone and lacks a portion of them. Found here are 100,000 to 150,000 clones, more than 95% of them singletons; the top ten hold 1.7%. Trimming removed 5 bases from V and 1 base from J, with 20 bases in between. The CDR3 contains 17 residues. Germline CDR1 MDHEN, CDR2 SYDVKM. In the case of this clone: Antigen unknown.

Study-wide results and caveats: Rare TCR sequences dominated, though some public TCRs recurred in many donors. Cytomegalovirus association was assigned to 150 to 200 TCR beta chains. Reportedly, cytomegalovirus status was diagnosed with high sensitivity and specificity.

The chain recombines TRBV28 with TRBJ2-5, with D possibly TRBD1 on 6 matching bases. The sequence was obtained from a man younger than 35 in good health and CMV-seronegative. The specimen was PBMCs. In DNA, the CDR3 is TGTGCCAGCAGTACGTCACCGACAGGTGGACTCCAAGAGACCCAGTACTTC. Translation: CASSTSPTGGLQETQYF. The variable domain in full, completed from reference TRBV28 and TRBJ2-5, reads DVKVTQSSRYLVKRTGEKVFLECVQDMDHENMFWYRQDPGLGLRLIYFSYDVKMKEKGDIPEGYSVSREKKERFSLILESASTNQTSMYLCASSTSPTGGLQETQYFGPGTRLLVL.